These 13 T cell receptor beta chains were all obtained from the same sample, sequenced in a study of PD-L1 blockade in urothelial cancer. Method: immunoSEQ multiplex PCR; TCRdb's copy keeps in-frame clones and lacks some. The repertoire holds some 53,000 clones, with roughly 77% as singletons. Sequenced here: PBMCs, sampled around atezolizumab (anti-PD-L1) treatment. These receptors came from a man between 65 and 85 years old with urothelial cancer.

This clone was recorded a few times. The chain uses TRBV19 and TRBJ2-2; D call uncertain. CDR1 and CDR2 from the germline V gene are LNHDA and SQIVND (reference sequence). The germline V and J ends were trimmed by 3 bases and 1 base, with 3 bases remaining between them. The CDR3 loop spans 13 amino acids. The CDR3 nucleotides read TGTGCCAGTAGTATCGGGAACACCGGGGAGCTGTTTTTT. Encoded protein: CASSIGNTGELFF.

The CDR3 loop reads CASSRDRGPYNEQFF. The CDR3, as DNA: TGTGCCAGCAGCAGGGACAGGGGGCCCTACAATGAGCAGTTCTTC. V is TRBV27 and J is TRBJ2-1; 12 bases map to TRBD1. V lost 6 bases and J lost 2; bases outside the gene matches: 2. This CDR3 comprises 15 residues. Germline V gives CDR1 MNHEY, CDR2 SMNVEV (reference sequence).

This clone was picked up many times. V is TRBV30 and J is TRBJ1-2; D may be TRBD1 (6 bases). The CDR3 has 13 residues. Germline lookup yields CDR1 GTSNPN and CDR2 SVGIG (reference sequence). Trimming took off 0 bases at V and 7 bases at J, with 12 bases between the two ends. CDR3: CAWSVGGGSGYTF. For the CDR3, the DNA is TGTGCCTGGAGTGTAGGGGGGGGCTCTGGCTACACCTTC.

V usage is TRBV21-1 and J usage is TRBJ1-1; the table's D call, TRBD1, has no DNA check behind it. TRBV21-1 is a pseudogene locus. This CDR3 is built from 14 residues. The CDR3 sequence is CASRVDRGGTEAFF. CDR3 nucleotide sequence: TGTGCCAGTAGGGTTGACAGGGGTGGGACTGAAGCTTTCTTT.

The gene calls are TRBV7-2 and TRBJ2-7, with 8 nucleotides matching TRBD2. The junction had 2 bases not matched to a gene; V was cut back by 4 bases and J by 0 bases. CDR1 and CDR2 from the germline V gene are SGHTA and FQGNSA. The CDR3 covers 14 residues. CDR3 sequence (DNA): TGTGCCAGCAGCTACGGGGGGGCCTCCTACGAGCAGTACTTC. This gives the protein CASSYGGASYEQYF.

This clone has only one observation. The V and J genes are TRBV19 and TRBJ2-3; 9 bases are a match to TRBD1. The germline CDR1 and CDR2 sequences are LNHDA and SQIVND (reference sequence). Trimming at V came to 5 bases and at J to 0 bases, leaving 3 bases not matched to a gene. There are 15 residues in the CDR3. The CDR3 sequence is CASSWDRVSTDTQYF. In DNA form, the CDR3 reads TGTGCCAGTAGTTGGGACAGGGTAAGCACAGATACGCAGTATTTT. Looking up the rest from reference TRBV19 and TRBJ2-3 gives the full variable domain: DGGITQSPKYLFRKEGQNVTLSCEQNLNHDAMYWYRQDPGQGLRLIYYSQIVNDFQKGDIAEGYSVSREKKESFPLTVTSAQKNPTAFYLCASSWDRVSTDTQYFGPGTRLTVL.

CDR3 amino acids: CASSLELDKGNYEQYF. As DNA, the CDR3 is TGTGCCAGCAGCTTGGAACTGGACAAGGGGAACTACGAGCAGTACTTC. V gene TRBV5-6 combines with J gene TRBJ2-7; the D gene is possibly TRBD1 (5 bases). In germline, CDR1 is SGHDT, CDR2 YYEEEE. Between the trimmed V and J ends, which lost 0 bases and 3 bases, there was a span of 16 bases. CDR3 length: 16 amino acids.

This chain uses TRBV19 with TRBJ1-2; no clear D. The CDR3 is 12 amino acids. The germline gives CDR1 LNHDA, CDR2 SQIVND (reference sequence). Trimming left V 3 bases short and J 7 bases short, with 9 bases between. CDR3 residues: CASSMRAGGYTF. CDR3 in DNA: TGTGCCAGTAGTATGAGGGCTGGTGGCTACACCTTC.

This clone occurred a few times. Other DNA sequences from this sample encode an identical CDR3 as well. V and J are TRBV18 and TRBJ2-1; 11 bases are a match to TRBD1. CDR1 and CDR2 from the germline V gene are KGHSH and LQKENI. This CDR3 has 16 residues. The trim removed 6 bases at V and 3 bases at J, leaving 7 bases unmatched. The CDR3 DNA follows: TGTGCCAGCTCCGCGGCAGGGACAGGGGGCTACAATGAGCAGTTCTTC. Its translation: CASSAAGTGGYNEQFF.

Here the CDR3 reads CASSFTGGKGEQYF. CDR3 DNA sequence: TGTGCCAGCAGCTTCACAGGGGGCAAGGGGGAGCAGTACTTC. J is TRBJ2-7 and V is TRBV5-4, with 9 bases lining up with TRBD1. There are 14 residues in the CDR3. Trimming at V came to 2 bases and at J to 7 bases, leaving 7 bases not matched to a gene. Germline V lookup: CDR1 SGHNT, CDR2 YYREEE (reference sequence).

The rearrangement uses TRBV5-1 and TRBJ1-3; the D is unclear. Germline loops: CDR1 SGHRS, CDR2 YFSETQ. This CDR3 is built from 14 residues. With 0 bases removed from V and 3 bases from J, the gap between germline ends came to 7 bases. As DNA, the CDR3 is TGCGCCAGCAGCTTGGCGGGGTATGGAAACACCATATATTTT. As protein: CASSLAGYGNTIYF.

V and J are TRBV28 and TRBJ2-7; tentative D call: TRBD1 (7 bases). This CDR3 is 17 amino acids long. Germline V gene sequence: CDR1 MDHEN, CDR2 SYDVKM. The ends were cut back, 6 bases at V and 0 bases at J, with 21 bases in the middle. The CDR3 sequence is CASSRNQGQGGSYEQYF. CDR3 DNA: TGTGCCAGCAGCCGGAATCAGGGGCAGGGGGGCTCCTACGAGCAGTACTTC.

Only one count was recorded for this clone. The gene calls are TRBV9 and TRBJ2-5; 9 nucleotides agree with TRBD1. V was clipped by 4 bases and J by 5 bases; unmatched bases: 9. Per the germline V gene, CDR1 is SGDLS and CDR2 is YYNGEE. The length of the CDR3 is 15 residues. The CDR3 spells CASSPTGGRTETQYF. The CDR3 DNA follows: TGTGCCAGCAGCCCGACAGGGGGGAGGACGGAGACCCAGTACTTC.